The rows below give T cell receptor beta chains drawn from one sample of a study of T cell changes during pregnancy in multiple sclerosis. TCRdb's copy holds only in-frame clones and misses some; the assay was immunoSEQ multiplex PCR. The sample records about 110,000 clones, approximately 91% being singletons. The sample consisted of peripheral blood, taken after pregnancy. Receptors were obtained from a female donor with multiple sclerosis, enrolled in a pregnancy study. Each CDR3 is given with its conserved first and last residue. D genes are given only for firm matches. For some rows the clone size is stated as once, few or many, or as a class when expanded; others skip it.

D gene: TRBD2; CDR3 length: 15; J gene: TRBJ2-1; clone size: .; V gene: TRBV5-6; CDR3 DNA: TGTGCCAGCAGCTGGGGCCTAGCGGGGGTAGGGGAGCAGTTCTTC; CDR3 protein: CASSWGLAGVGEQFF
D gene: .; CDR3 length: 15; J gene: TRBJ1-6; clone size: .; V gene: TRBV5-4; CDR3 DNA: TGTGCCAGCAGCACGGGGACATTTTATAATTCACCCCTCCACTTT; CDR3 protein: CASSTGTFYNSPLHF
D gene: .; CDR3 length: 15; J gene: TRBJ1-2; clone size: .; V gene: TRBV7-9; CDR3 DNA: TGTGCCAGCAGCTTAGTGAGCCGGCGGCACTATGGCTACACCTTC; CDR3 protein: CASSLVSRRHYGYTF
D gene: .; CDR3 length: 12; J gene: TRBJ1-4; clone size: .; V gene: TRBV29-1; CDR3 DNA: TGCAGCGTTGAGTTAGCGAATGAAAAACTGTTTTTT; CDR3 protein: CSVELANEKLFF
D gene: .; CDR3 length: 11; J gene: TRBJ2-7; clone size: .; V gene: TRBV9; CDR3 DNA: TGTGCCAGCAGCGACGGACTCGAGCAGTACTTC; CDR3 protein: CASSDGLEQYF
D gene: .; CDR3 length: 13; J gene: TRBJ1-6; clone size: .; V gene: TRBV4-1; CDR3 DNA: .; CDR3 protein: CASSQDWAGGTHF
D gene: TRBD1; CDR3 length: 15; J gene: TRBJ1-5; clone size: .; V gene: TRBV27; CDR3 DNA: TGTGCCAGCAGTCTAACAGGGGAGAGCAATCAGCCCCAGCATTTT; CDR3 protein: CASSLTGESNQPQHF
D gene: .; CDR3 length: 13; J gene: TRBJ2-1; clone size: .; V gene: TRBV6-1; CDR3 DNA: TGTGCCAGCAGCAGGCGGGGGCCAGATGAGCAGTTCTTC; CDR3 protein: CASSRRGPDEQFF
D gene: TRBD1; CDR3 length: 14; J gene: TRBJ1-2; clone size: .; V gene: TRBV10-3; CDR3 DNA: TGTGCCATCAGTCCGGGACAGGGGGACTATGGCTACACCTTC; CDR3 protein: CAISPGQGDYGYTF
D gene: TRBD1; CDR3 length: 16; J gene: TRBJ1-3; clone size: .; V gene: TRBV5-4; CDR3 DNA: TGTGCCAGCAGCTGGGGACAGGGGGCGCGTGGAAACACCATATATTTT; CDR3 protein: CASSWGQGARGNTIYF
D gene: .; CDR3 length: 12; J gene: TRBJ2-7; clone size: .; V gene: TRBV6-1; CDR3 DNA: TGTGCCACCGAGGACGGGGCCTACGAGCAGTACTTC; CDR3 protein: CATEDGAYEQYF
D gene: .; CDR3 length: 13; J gene: TRBJ2-7; clone size: .; V gene: TRBV5-4; CDR3 DNA: TGTGCCAGCAGCTTGGTGACACAAGGCGAGCAGTACTTC; CDR3 protein: CASSLVTQGEQYF
D gene: .; CDR3 length: 15; J gene: TRBJ2-2; clone size: .; V gene: TRBV9; CDR3 DNA: TGTGCCAGCAGCTCAGGGGACACTAACACCGGGGAGCTGTTTTTT; CDR3 protein: CASSSGDTNTGELFF
D gene: .; CDR3 length: 15; J gene: TRBJ2-1; clone size: .; V gene: TRBV28; CDR3 DNA: TGTGCCAGCAGTTTAATTGGGCAGTTAAACAATGAGCAGTTCTTC; CDR3 protein: CASSLIGQLNNEQFF
D gene: .; CDR3 length: 15; J gene: TRBJ1-4; clone size: .; V gene: TRBV9; CDR3 DNA: TGTGCCAGCAGCGTAGGGGCAGGAAAAGATGAAAAACTGTTTTTT; CDR3 protein: CASSVGAGKDEKLFF
D gene: .; CDR3 length: 11; J gene: TRBJ2-7; clone size: .; V gene: TRBV10-3; CDR3 DNA: TGTGCCACACAAACCGGGGACGAGCAGTACTTC; CDR3 protein: CATQTGDEQYF
D gene: TRBD2; CDR3 length: 15; J gene: TRBJ2-1; clone size: once; V gene: TRBV7-2; CDR3 DNA: TGTGCCAGCAGCCAGAGCGGGGGACATTACAATGAGCAGTTCTTC; CDR3 protein: CASSQSGGHYNEQFF
D gene: .; CDR3 length: 15; J gene: TRBJ1-2; clone size: .; V gene: TRBV7-9; CDR3 DNA: TGTGCCAGCAGCGACCGGACAGTTGTTACCTATGGCTACACCTTC; CDR3 protein: CASSDRTVVTYGYTF
D gene: .; CDR3 length: 15; J gene: TRBJ2-2; clone size: .; V gene: TRBV18; CDR3 DNA: TGTGCCAGCCATCGACAGCCCGCGAACACCGGGGAGCTGTTTTTT; CDR3 protein: CASHRQPANTGELFF
D gene: .; CDR3 length: 14; J gene: TRBJ1-1; clone size: .; V gene: TRBV19; CDR3 DNA: TGTGCCAGTAATAGGGTGGGAGTGAACACTGAAGCTTTCTTT; CDR3 protein: CASNRVGVNTEAFF
D gene: .; CDR3 length: 17; J gene: TRBJ2-6; clone size: .; V gene: TRBV9; CDR3 DNA: TGTGCCAGCAGCGTGGGGAGGGGGTTTCCTGGGGCCAACGTCCTGACTTTC; CDR3 protein: CASSVGRGFPGANVLTF
D gene: .; CDR3 length: 15; J gene: TRBJ1-5; clone size: .; V gene: TRBV6-5; CDR3 DNA: TGTGCCAGCAGGGCCCACAGAGATAGCAATCAGCCCCAGCATTTT; CDR3 protein: CASRAHRDSNQPQHF
D gene: TRBD1; CDR3 length: 15; J gene: TRBJ1-6; clone size: .; V gene: TRBV30; CDR3 DNA: TGTGCCTTACCCCAGGGGGCGAGGGGAAATTCACCCCTCCACTTT; CDR3 protein: CALPQGARGNSPLHF
D gene: TRBD2; CDR3 length: 14; J gene: TRBJ2-7; clone size: many; V gene: TRBV25-1; CDR3 DNA: TGTGCCAGCAGTGAAGGGCGGGGAGGGTACGAGCAGTACTTC; CDR3 protein: CASSEGRGGYEQYF
D gene: .; CDR3 length: 14; J gene: TRBJ2-5; clone size: .; V gene: TRBV6-1; CDR3 DNA: TGTGCCAGCAGTGAATTTTCGAGAGTTGAGACCCAGTACTTC; CDR3 protein: CASSEFSRVETQYF
D gene: .; CDR3 length: 16; J gene: TRBJ2-3; clone size: .; V gene: TRBV9; CDR3 DNA: TGTGCCAGCAGTATCCTCCGGGACTCATACACAGATACGCAGTATTTT; CDR3 protein: CASSILRDSYTDTQYF
D gene: .; CDR3 length: 15; J gene: TRBJ2-7; clone size: once; V gene: TRBV7-9; CDR3 DNA: TGTGCCAGCAGCCCCTGGGGCGGTGCCTCTTACGAGCAGTACTTC; CDR3 protein: CASSPWGGASYEQYF